The 27 T cell receptor beta chains listed next were all sequenced from one sample in a study of human T cells and chemical hapten exposure. TCRdb passed the RACE reads through MiXCR, listing each CDR3 protein once. The sample lists some 94,000 distinct CDR3 sequences; roughly 12% were seen once. Noted time point: patch test 1, 2 weeks after DPC sensitization. As to treatment: therapeutic diphenylcyclopropenone sensitization with weekly scalp DPC. Source: whole blood, taken in connection with sensitization to the hapten diphenylcyclopropenone (DPC). The receptors stem from a woman aged 40-49 years with alopecia areata. Some clones in this sample may be carry-over from other donors' samples.

This clonotype was found a few times. The V call is TRBV29-1, the J call TRBJ2-7, with 7 bases matching TRBD2. This CDR3 has 13 amino acids. Germline V gives CDR1 SQVTM, CDR2 ANQGSEA. The CDR3 DNA follows: TGCAGTGGGCGGGAGACTGGAGCCGTCGAGCAGTACTTC. This translates into CSGRETGAVEQYF.

The chain uses TRBV5-4 and TRBJ2-7; 12 nucleotides line up with TRBD2. The CDR3 is 15 amino acids. The germline V gene has CDR1 SGHNT and CDR2 YYREEE (reference sequence). V gave up 4 bases and J gave up 4 bases; unmatched junction bases: 6. The CDR3 coding sequence is TGTGCCAGCAGCCAAAGGACTAGCGGGGCATACGAGCAGTACTTC. It specifies CASSQRTSGAYEQYF. The variable domain in full, completed from reference TRBV5-4 and TRBJ2-7, reads ETGVTQSPTHLIKTRGQQVTLRCSSQSGHNTVSWYQQALGQGPQFIFQYYREEENGRGNFPPRFSGLQFPNYSSELNVNALELDDSALYLCASSQRTSGAYEQYFGPGTRLTVT.

This CDR3 reads CASSRQRNVDEKLFF. DNA of the CDR3: TGTGCCAGCTCACGCCAACGGAATGTAGATGAAAAACTGTTTTTT. This chain connects TRBV18 to TRBJ1-4, with D hard to call. Trimming removed 4 bases at V and 6 bases at J, with 15 bases between. The CDR3 covers 15 residues. Germline assignment: CDR1 KGHSH and CDR2 LQKENI.

This clonotype was counted a few times. The chain employs TRBV7-3 and TRBJ2-2; D gene uncertain. The CDR3 loop spans 14 amino acids. Germline CDR1 reads SGHTA; CDR2 reads FQGTGA. V was pared by 0 bases and J by 5 bases, with 7 bases between. For the CDR3, the DNA is TGTGCCAGCAGCTTAACGATGGGTACCGGGGAGCTGTTTTTT. As protein: CASSLTMGTGELFF.

This clonotype was counted ten times or more. J is TRBJ2-6 and V is TRBV12-3 or TRBV12-4; the D is unclear. Deletions cut 3 bases from V and 0 bases from J, with 9 bases between. The CDR3 runs 16 residues. CDR3 sequence (DNA): TGTGCCAGCAGTTTGGGCCCGGGCTCTGGGGCCAACGTCCTGACTTTC. It specifies CASSLGPGSGANVLTF.

This clonotype was seen a few times. The chain uses TRBV6-1 and TRBJ2-7; TRBD1 matches at 7 bases. Trimming removed 4 bases from V and 0 bases from J; junction bases left unmatched: 12. This CDR3 is 17 amino acids long. CDR1 is MNHNS, CDR2 SASEGT, per germline. CDR3 amino acids: CASSGRQGPRFSYEQYF. The CDR3 DNA reads TGTGCCAGCAGTGGCAGACAGGGCCCCCGCTTCTCCTACGAGCAGTACTTC.

The table lists this clonotype with a few counts. CDR3 loop: CSVEGDRGIPYEQYF. DNA for the CDR3: TGCAGCGTTGAAGGGGACAGGGGGATCCCCTACGAGCAGTACTTC. The chain joins TRBV29-1 to TRBJ2-7; 11 bases agree with TRBD1. The CDR3 sequence is 15 residues long. V shed 1 base, J shed 2 bases, and the junction held 4 bases outside the gene matches. Germline V gene lookup returns CDR1 SQVTM and CDR2 ANQGSEA.

The rearrangement links TRBV3-1 to TRBJ2-3; D gene unclear. V dropped 3 bases and J dropped 4 bases, with 11 bases sitting between them. Germline-derived CDR1 and CDR2 are LGHDT and YNNKEL (reference sequence). The CDR3 consists of 14 residues. CDR3 bases: TGTGCCAGCAGCCAGACGCTAGTATCAGATACGCAGTATTTT. Protein product: CASSQTLVSDTQYF.

This clonotype was seen ten or more times. The V gene is TRBV7-2, the J gene TRBJ2-7; D may be TRBD2 (5 bases). Germline V gene sequence: CDR1 SGHTA, CDR2 FQGNSA. This CDR3 is built from 14 residues. V shed 1 base and J shed 3 bases, with 10 bases lying between them. The CDR3 nucleotides read TGTGCCAGCAGCTTAGGGGAGTATAGCTACGAGCAGTACTTC. It encodes CASSLGEYSYEQYF.

This clonotype appeared a single time. The rearrangement uses TRBV5-1 and TRBJ2-3; possibly TRBD1 for D (5 bases). Per germline, CDR1 SGHRS and CDR2 YFSETQ. V lost 3 bases and J 6 bases, leaving 14 bases between the germline ends. CDR3 length equals 14 residues. DNA for the CDR3: TGCGCCAGCAGCTGGGGCAGGGCCAAGGATACGCAGTATTTT. It encodes CASSWGRAKDTQYF.

The chain links TRBV5-1 to TRBJ2-3, with 8 bases that match TRBD2. The CDR3 is 16 residues long. Trimming removed 3 bases from V and 1 base from J; junction bases left unmatched: 7. CDR1 is SGHRS, CDR2 YFSETQ, per germline. The CDR3 DNA is TGCGCCAGCAGCTCTCAACCGACTAGCGGCACAGATACGCAGTATTTT. It encodes CASSSQPTSGTDTQYF.

This rearrangement joins TRBV11-3 to TRBJ2-5; 8 bases match TRBD1. Trimming at V came to 3 bases and at J to 4 bases, leaving 1 base not matched to a gene. This CDR3 region has 13 residues. Germline V gene lookup returns CDR1 SGHNT and CDR2 YENEEA. The CDR3 region is CASSFRGRETQYF. CDR3 in DNA: TGTGCCAGCAGCTTCAGGGGGCGAGAGACCCAGTACTTC.

This chain links TRBV7-9 with TRBJ2-3; no reliable D call. The CDR3 is made up of 16 amino acids. The V end was cut by 3 bases, the J end by 0 bases, with 13 bases between. The germline V gene has CDR1 SEHNR and CDR2 FQNEAQ (reference sequence). CDR3: CASSLEYSKSTDTQYF. The CDR3 nucleotides read TGTGCCAGCAGCTTGGAATATTCAAAGAGCACAGATACGCAGTATTTT.

Only a few counts were recorded for this clonotype. V is TRBV4-2 and J is TRBJ2-3; 9 bases map to TRBD2. This CDR3 is 15 amino acids long. Germline V lookup: CDR1 LGHNA, CDR2 YNFKEQ. The J segment lost 1 base and the V segment lost 1 base, leaving 0 bases of the junction unmatched. The CDR3 DNA reads TGTGCCAGCAGCCAAGGACTAGCGGGCACAGATACGCAGTATTTT. Translating gives CASSQGLAGTDTQYF.

The V gene is TRBV7-9, the J gene TRBJ2-1; perhaps TRBD2 as D (6 bases). V was shortened by 5 bases and J by 4 bases, with 21 bases between the two germline ends. Germline CDR1 reads SEHNR; CDR2 reads FQNEAQ (reference sequence). The CDR3 sequence is 17 residues long. CDR3 loop: CASSPSGGRPRYNEQFF. The CDR3 bases are TGTGCCAGCAGCCCCTCTGGTGGGAGGCCTAGGTACAATGAGCAGTTCTTC.

V usage is TRBV7-2 and J usage is TRBJ2-3; no firm D call. Trimming cost V 7 bases and J 5 bases, with 10 bases left between them. The CDR3 is 12 residues long. Germline V gene sequence: CDR1 SGHTA, CDR2 FQGNSA. CDR3 sequence: CASNEQGDTQYF. The CDR3 bases are TGTGCCAGCAACGAGCAAGGAGATACGCAGTATTTT.

This clonotype was seen at least ten times. The genes are TRBV28 and TRBJ2-3; D perhaps matches TRBD2 (6 bases). With 8 bases removed from V and 3 bases from J, the gap between germline ends came to 9 bases. CDR3 size: 12 residues. Germline assignment: CDR1 MDHEN and CDR2 SYDVKM. CDR3 region: CASRERTDTQYF. The CDR3 nucleotides are TGTGCCAGCCGGGAGAGGACAGATACGCAGTATTTT.

The CDR3 DNA reads TGTGCCAGCAGTTTATATCAGGGCCTCCCTGAAGCTTTCTTT. Residues: CASSLYQGLPEAFF. This rearrangement joins TRBV28 to TRBJ1-1; possibly TRBD1 for D (5 bases). V lost 1 base, J lost 6 bases, and 12 bases lay in between. CDR1 and CDR2 (germline): MDHEN, SYDVKM. The CDR3 length is 14 residues. The full variable domain, with the rest looked up from reference TRBV28 and TRBJ1-1, is DVKVTQSSRYLVKRTGEKVFLECVQDMDHENMFWYRQDPGLGLRLIYFSYDVKMKEKGDIPEGYSVSREKKERFSLILESASTNQTSMYLCASSLYQGLPEAFFGQGTRLTVV.

This clonotype was seen only a few times. This chain connects TRBV21-1 to TRBJ2-5; the D segment call TRBD1 is taken from the table without a DNA check. TRBV21-1 counts as a pseudogene. The CDR3 is 14 amino acids. The DNA of the CDR3 is TGTGCCAGCAGCTCCCGGACATCCCAAGAGACCCAGTACTTC. The encoded protein is CASSSRTSQETQYF.

The chain combines TRBV9 with TRBJ2-7, with D possibly being TRBD2 (6 bases). This CDR3 spans 15 amino acids. CDR1 is SGDLS, CDR2 YYNGEE, per germline. V lost 0 bases, J lost 0 bases, and 10 bases lay in between. CDR3 sequence (DNA): TGTGCCAGCAGCGTAGGCCAGGGACTCTCCTACGAGCAGTACTTC. The encoded protein is CASSVGQGLSYEQYF. Based on the CDR3 plus reference TRBV9 and TRBJ2-7, the full variable domain is DSGVTQTPKHLITATGQRVTLRCSPRSGDLSVYWYQQSLDQGLQFLIQYYNGEERAKGNILERFSAQQFPDLHSELNLSSLELGDSALYFCASSVGQGLSYEQYFGPGTRLTVT.

There are a few counts of this clonotype. This chain connects TRBV28 to TRBJ2-1, with 7 bases aligning to TRBD1. Unmatched junction bases numbered 8, after V lost 6 bases and J lost 6 bases. CDR1 is MDHEN and CDR2 is SYDVKM in the germline V gene. The CDR3 is 14 amino acids. The CDR3 reads CASSWAGTANEQFF. CDR3 bases: TGTGCCAGCAGCTGGGCCGGGACAGCCAATGAGCAGTTCTTC.

The chain uses TRBV28 and TRBJ2-1; the match to TRBD2 covers 10 bases. The length of the CDR3 is 15 residues. The ends lost 3 bases at V and 10 bases at J; junction bases unmatched: 9. The V gene's germline CDR1 is MDHEN and CDR2 SYDVKM. CDR3: CASSFLSGRVAEQFF. The CDR3, as DNA: TGTGCCAGCAGTTTCCTGAGCGGGAGGGTCGCCGAGCAGTTCTTC.

This clonotype occurred a few times. The chain is built from TRBV6-5 and TRBJ2-1, with 7 bases that match TRBD2. The germline gives CDR1 MNHEY, CDR2 SVGAGI. This CDR3 is built from 17 residues. The V gene end was trimmed by 5 bases and the J gene end by 1 base; junction bases not matched to a gene: 11. As DNA, the CDR3 is TGTGCCAGCAGTCTTCGACGACTAGCCCTTTCCTACAATGAGCAGTTCTTC. Amino acid sequence: CASSLRRLALSYNEQFF.

The chain uses TRBV28 and TRBJ2-1, with TRBD2 matching 7 bases. This CDR3 spans 14 amino acids. Unmatched junction bases numbered 7, after V lost 3 bases and J lost 8 bases. The germline CDR1 and CDR2 sequences are MDHEN and SYDVKM. The CDR3 DNA is TGTGCCAGCAGTTTTGAGAGGCTAGCGGATGAGCAGTTCTTC. Translated: CASSFERLADEQFF.

This clonotype appeared a few times. V usage is TRBV28 and J usage is TRBJ1-1; D is unresolved. Between the trimmed V and J ends, which lost 5 bases and 1 base, there was a span of 11 bases. There are 14 residues in the CDR3. Germline V gives CDR1 MDHEN, CDR2 SYDVKM. The CDR3 region has the DNA TGTGCCAGCAGTCACACGGAAAAGAACACTGAAGCTTTCTTT. This encodes CASSHTEKNTEAFF.

CDR3 nucleotides: TGCGCCAGCAGCTTGGGGGCCGGGACAGGGGTGAATGAGCAGTTCTTC. It yields the protein CASSLGAGTGVNEQFF. This chain links TRBV5-1 with TRBJ2-1, with TRBD1 matching 10 bases. V shed 0 bases and J 7 bases; nucleotides not matched to a gene: 7. The germline V gene has CDR1 SGHRS and CDR2 YFSETQ. CDR3 length equals 16 residues. The whole variable domain, remainder taken from reference TRBV5-1 and TRBJ2-1, is KAGVTQTPRYLIKTRGQQVTLSCSPISGHRSVSWYQQTPGQGLQFLFEYFSETQRNKGNFPGRFSGRQFSNSRSEMNVSTLELGDSALYLCASSLGAGTGVNEQFFGPGTRLTVL.

J is TRBJ1-2 and V is TRBV6-5, with TRBD1 identical over 8 bases. Losses at the gene ends were 2 bases for V and 8 bases for J; bases not matched to a gene: 10. CDR3 length equals 15 residues. Germline CDR1 and CDR2: MNHEY and SVGAGI. Written as DNA, the CDR3 is TGTGCCAGCAGTTACGGGTCGGGACAGGTCCTCGGCTACACCTTC. It is translated as CASSYGSGQVLGYTF.